This T cell receptor (beta chain) was profiled in a study of CD8+ T cells in alopecia areata. Only a few counts were recorded for this clone. Alopecia areata patients gave lesional scalp punch biopsies and peripheral blood samples. Once RNA had been extracted, it was reverse transcribed into cDNA to act as the sequencing template. Profiling relied on immunoSEQ multiplex PCR, and the TCRdb table lists in-frame clones only, not all of them. The repertoire includes 150,000 to 200,000 clones, about 70% of them detected once, and roughly an eighth sits in the top ten. This TCR was recovered from a human donor with alopecia areata. The specimen comprised CD8+ T cells sorted from blood, sampled at week 0.

In nucleotides, the CDR3 is TGTGCCAGCAGTACGGGCCTAACGTGGGAAAAACTGTTTTTT. Translated, it gives CASSTGLTWEKLFF. The rearrangement joins TRBV6-5 to TRBJ1-4, with no clear D. CDR1 MNHEY and CDR2 SVGAGI come from the germline V gene. This CDR3 has 14 amino acids. Trimming stripped 5 bases from V and 8 bases from J, with 15 bases between.